One TCR beta chain is described in this entry. The antigen remains undetermined. Assay used: immunoSEQ multiplex PCR; TCRdb lists only in-frame clones, some missing. The sample records tens of thousands of clones, roughly 85% being singletons. The ends were cut back, 0 bases at V and 6 bases at J, with 4 bases in the middle. Germline V CDR1 and CDR2: SGHRS, YFSETQ. The CDR3 covers 12 residues. This specimen belongs to a study of T cell responses to AZD1222 COVID-19 vaccine. The analysis combined second doses at about 4 or about 12 weeks. Study outcomes and limitations: In a largely white British group with more females than males, clonal diversity was possibly underestimated.

This material consisted of peripheral blood, taken 28 days after the second AZD1222 dose. This TCR was sampled from an adult who received the AZD1222 COVID-19 vaccine. The J gene is TRBJ2-1, the V gene TRBV5-1, with D unclear. The DNA of the CDR3 is TGCGCCAGCAGCTTGGTCAGCAATGAGCAGTTCTTC. Translating gives CASSLVSNEQFF.